The subject of this entry is one T cell receptor beta chain. The sample originates from a study of T cell changes during pregnancy in multiple sclerosis. CDR1 is SGHTA, CDR2 FQGNSA, per germline. There are 13 residues in the CDR3. Trimming pared 4 bases from V and 4 bases from J, leaving 8 bases between. Libraries were prepared by immunoSEQ multiplex PCR; TCRdb keeps only in-frame clonotypes and omits some of them. Of 40,000 to 55,000 clones listed, roughly nine tenths are singletons. V gene TRBV7-2 combines with J gene TRBJ1-5; no firm D call. The clonotype originates from a female donor with multiple sclerosis, enrolled in a pregnancy study. Source: CD4+ T cells from peripheral blood mononuclear cells, taken after pregnancy. CDR3 in amino acids: CASSSGGNQPQHF. In DNA form, the CDR3 reads TGTGCCAGCAGCTCGGGTGGGAATCAGCCCCAGCATTTT.